This entry concerns a single T cell receptor (beta chain). Its antigen is unknown. No patient had autoimmune disease or received systemic immunosuppression. Germline assignment: CDR1 SEHNR and CDR2 FQNEAQ (reference sequence). The CDR3 is made up of 15 amino acids. V trimming: 5 bases; J trimming: 2 bases; junction bases outside the gene matches: 6. This record belongs to a study of OX40 agonist ivuxolimab in advanced cancers. General study findings and limits: In the 0.1-3.0 mg/kg groups, partial responders showed among the lowest expansion.

The method was immunoSEQ multiplex PCR; TCRdb's version includes in-frame clones alone and lacks a portion of them. The sample carries tens of thousands of clones, roughly 85% recorded once. Source: CD4+ or CD8+ T cells sorted from blood, taken in a trial of the OX40 agonist ivuxolimab. This sequence joins TRBV7-9 and TRBJ2-7; 10 bases are shared with TRBD1. This sequence originates from an adult with an advanced solid tumor such as melanoma, head and neck, liver or kidney cancer. CDR3 sequence: CASSASGTGAYEQYF. The CDR3 nucleotides are TGTGCCAGCAGCGCCTCCGGGACAGGGGCCTACGAGCAGTACTTC.